The present T cell receptor beta chain was sequenced within a study of breast tumors, draining lymph nodes, adjacent tissues. The study, taken as a whole, reports: Compared with basal-like, luminal-like tumors shared significantly more repertoire with nontumor tissue.

Using its own MiXCR run on the multiplex PCR reads, TCRdb lists one record per CDR3 protein. Among around 130,000 distinct CDR3 sequences, around 20% were seen once, and the ten largest hold about 2.2%. This clonotype was detected a few times. Its antigen is still unknown. Germline is not matched at one junction end, which may reflect a read error. Breast cancer patients provided tissue from their axillary draining lymph nodes. Looked up from germline, CDR1 is MNHEY and CDR2 is SMNVEV (reference sequence). The length of the CDR3 is 13 residues. The receptor was isolated from a female donor with breast cancer. Some clones in this sample may be carry-over from other donors' samples. The chain is built from TRBV27 and TRBJ1-5; D remains unclear. The specimen sequenced was axillary lymph node tissue. The CDR3 here is CASALMNNRPQHF. Here the CDR3 DNA reads TGTGCCAGCGCCCTCATGAACAATCGGCCCCAGCATTTT.